The next 30 T cell receptor beta chains were all read from a single sample in a study of cytomegalovirus exposure and HLA in healthy donors. Some clones are missing from TCRdb's copy, which holds only in-frame ones; the method was immunoSEQ multiplex PCR. The sample yields approximately 59,000 clones, almost 95% seen once. Sequencing used PBMCs. The receptors stem from a man between 18 and 29 years old in good health and CMV-seropositive.

The J gene is TRBJ1-3, the V gene TRBV5-1, with 8 bases matching TRBD1. The CDR3 runs to 17 residues. With 3 bases clipped from V and 0 bases from J, the junction kept 8 bases outside the gene matches. From germline, CDR1 is SGHRS and CDR2 YFSETQ. CDR3 sequence: CASSYLGQAGSGNTIYF. The CDR3, as DNA: TGCGCCAGCAGCTACTTGGGACAGGCCGGCTCTGGAAACACCATATATTTT.

J is TRBJ1-4 and V is TRBV5-1; maybe TRBD1 (6 bases). CDR3 size: 15 residues. V lost 2 bases, J lost 8 bases, and 16 bases lay in between. The germline gives CDR1 SGHRS, CDR2 YFSETQ. CDR3 bases: TGCGCCAGCAGCTTCGGCACCACAGGGCGAGAAAAACTGTTTTTT. Amino acids: CASSFGTTGREKLFF.

The V call is TRBV5-1, the J call TRBJ2-6; D possibly corresponds to TRBD1 (5 bases). The CDR3 is made up of 15 amino acids. Germline V gene data show CDR1 as SGHRS and CDR2 as YFSETQ. Trimming removed 4 bases at V and 4 bases at J, with 12 bases between. CDR3 DNA sequence: TGCGCCAGCAGCATCTCAGGGTCCGGGGCCAACGTCCTGACTTTC. Translating it yields CASSISGSGANVLTF.

The genes are TRBV9 and TRBJ1-3, with D maybe TRBD1 (6 bases). Germline V gene sequence: CDR1 SGDLS, CDR2 YYNGEE. Trimming stripped 0 bases from V and 2 bases from J, with 9 bases between. CDR3 length equals 15 residues. The CDR3 reads CASSVAGAAGNTIYF. The CDR3 bases are TGTGCCAGCAGCGTAGCAGGGGCCGCTGGAAACACCATATATTTT.

The genes are TRBV19 and TRBJ1-4, with 9 bases aligning to TRBD1. CDR1 is LNHDA, CDR2 SQIVND, per germline (reference sequence). This CDR3 has 15 amino acids. The V segment lost 8 bases and the J segment 5 bases; nucleotides outside the gene matches: 9. The CDR3 coding sequence is TGTGCCAGTGGACCCTTCGGGACAGGGAATGAAAAACTGTTTTTT. It specifies CASGPFGTGNEKLFF.

The chain joins TRBV28 to TRBJ1-5; 7 bases are shared with TRBD1. The germline V gene encodes CDR1 MDHEN and CDR2 SYDVKM. This CDR3 is 16 amino acids long. V was pared by 5 bases and J by 0 bases, with 7 bases of the junction left unmatched. The CDR3 region is CASSRIGTASNQPQHF. The CDR3 region has the DNA TGTGCCAGCAGTCGAATAGGGACAGCTAGCAATCAGCCCCAGCATTTT.

V and J are TRBV11-1 and TRBJ2-2; D may be TRBD2 (5 bases). Germline V CDR1 and CDR2: SGHAT, FQDESV (reference sequence). Trimming removed 6 bases from V and 0 bases from J, with 11 bases in between. The CDR3 extends over 15 amino acids. CDR3 DNA: TGTGCCAGCAGGTTACACGGGGCGAACACCGGGGAGCTGTTTTTT. Protein sequence: CASRLHGANTGELFF.

This rearrangement joins TRBV28 to TRBJ2-1, with 11 positions matching TRBD2. CDR1 is MDHEN, CDR2 SYDVKM, per germline. The length of the CDR3 is 15 residues. The trim removed 6 bases at V and 7 bases at J, leaving 8 bases unmatched. CDR3 sequence (DNA): TGTGCCAGCAGACCGGGACTAGCGGAAATAAATGAGCAGTTCTTC. Its translation: CASRPGLAEINEQFF.

The chain links TRBV28 to TRBJ2-5; D may be TRBD2 (6 bases). Trimming took off 1 base at V and 4 bases at J, with 22 bases between the two ends. The CDR3 spans 18 residues. CDR1 is MDHEN, CDR2 SYDVKM, per germline. CDR3 in amino acids: CASSLFFLPGVRGETQYF. CDR3 DNA: TGTGCCAGCAGTTTATTCTTTCTCCCGGGAGTAAGAGGAGAGACCCAGTACTTC.

V and J are TRBV9 and TRBJ2-7; 13 bases agree with TRBD2. The CDR3 consists of 18 residues. Germline V gene data show CDR1 as SGDLS and CDR2 as YYNGEE. J was trimmed by 5 bases and V by 0 bases; bases with no gene match: 11. CDR3 loop: CASSVATPTSGRAHEQYF. CDR3 DNA sequence: TGTGCCAGCAGCGTAGCTACCCCTACTAGCGGGAGGGCCCACGAGCAGTACTTC.

The genes are TRBV9 and TRBJ2-5; D unresolved. The germline V gene encodes CDR1 SGDLS and CDR2 YYNGEE. Trimming cost V 0 bases and J 0 bases, with 9 bases left between them. CDR3 length: 15 amino acids. The CDR3 region is CASSVGDTDQETQYF. The CDR3 DNA reads TGTGCCAGCAGCGTAGGCGACACAGACCAAGAGACCCAGTACTTC.

The V and J genes are TRBV4-1 and TRBJ2-7; D is possibly TRBD2 (6 bases). Germline values: CDR1 MGHRA, CDR2 YSYEKL. Trimming pared 2 bases from V and 3 bases from J, leaving 11 bases between. CDR3 length: 14 amino acids. The CDR3: CASSQTGTLYEQYF. In DNA form, the CDR3 reads TGCGCCAGCAGCCAAACCGGGACTCTCTACGAGCAGTACTTC.

The J gene is TRBJ1-2, the V gene TRBV19; 9 bases agree with TRBD1. Germline CDR1 LNHDA, CDR2 SQIVND (reference sequence). With 7 bases clipped from V and 6 bases from J, the junction kept 3 bases outside the gene matches. The CDR3 is 12 amino acids. The CDR3 sequence: CASTDRGNGYTF. CDR3 in DNA: TGTGCCAGTACTGACAGGGGGAATGGCTACACCTTC.

The chain joins TRBV6-6 to TRBJ2-3; D remains unclear. CDR3 size: 13 residues. Trimming removed 2 bases from V and 3 bases from J, with 6 bases in between. Germline-derived CDR1 and CDR2 are MNHNY and SVGAGI (reference sequence). CDR3 nucleotides: TGTGCCAGCAGTTACCTAAAGACAGATACGCAGTATTTT. Translating it yields CASSYLKTDTQYF.

The chain carries TRBV6-6 and TRBJ1-1; no reliable D call. Trimming cost V 0 bases and J 1 base, with 6 bases left between them. This CDR3 is 14 amino acids long. CDR1 is MNHNY and CDR2 is SVGAGI in the germline V gene (reference sequence). The CDR3, as DNA: TGTGCCAGCAGTTACTCACGACAGAACACTGAAGCTTTCTTT. As protein: CASSYSRQNTEAFF.

The chain combines TRBV5-6 with TRBJ1-4, with TRBD1 identical over 7 bases. The CDR3 has 16 residues. Per the germline V gene, CDR1 is SGHDT and CDR2 is YYEEEE. With V trimmed by 4 bases and J by 5 bases, 11 bases remained unmatched. This CDR3 is CASSLAGQAGNEKLFF. The CDR3 DNA follows: TGTGCCAGCAGCCTCGCCGGACAGGCTGGAAATGAAAAACTGTTTTTT.

This clone came up a few times. The CDR3 loop is CKLGRGTEAFF. For the CDR3, the DNA is TGCAAATTGGGGCGAGGAACTGAAGCTTTCTTT. This chain uses TRBV20-1 with TRBJ1-1; the D gene is possibly TRBD1 (5 bases). Germline V lookup: CDR1 DFQATT, CDR2 SNEGSKA (reference sequence). The CDR3 is 11 residues long.

The V call is TRBV29-1, the J call TRBJ2-3; D perhaps matches TRBD2 (5 bases). The V gene lost 6 bases and the J gene lost 1 base, with 14 bases spanning the gap. Germline V lookup: CDR1 SQVTM, CDR2 ANQGSEA. CDR3 length: 14 amino acids. The CDR3 bases are TGCAGCGTAGGGATGGGTAGCGGCACAGATACGCAGTATTTT. Amino acid sequence: CSVGMGSGTDTQYF.

The rearrangement joins TRBV7-3 to TRBJ2-7; D unresolved. The CDR3 spans 11 residues. Looked up from germline, CDR1 is SGHTA and CDR2 is FQGTGA. V lost 4 bases and J 12 bases, leaving 13 bases between the germline ends. CDR3 bases: TGTGCCAGCAGCTCAGACAAGGAAGGGTACTTC. Amino acids: CASSSDKEGYF. The whole variable domain, remainder taken from reference TRBV7-3 and TRBJ2-7, is GAGVSQTPSNKVTEKGKYVELRCDPISGHTALYWYRQSLGQGPEFLIYFQGTGAADDSGLPNDRFFAVRPEGSVSTLKIQRTERGDSAVYLCASSSDKEGYFGPGTRLTVT.

This chain uses TRBV29-1 with TRBJ2-7; 9 bases align to TRBD1. Germline-derived CDR1 and CDR2 are SQVTM and ANQGSEA. The V gene end was trimmed by 7 bases and the J gene end by 6 bases; junction bases not matched to a gene: 7. The CDR3 length is 12 residues. CDR3 coding DNA: TGCAGCGGTAAAACAGGGGGCGGCGAGCAGTACTTC. Its translation: CSGKTGGGEQYF.

The gene calls are TRBV9 and TRBJ2-3; 9 bases map to TRBD2. CDR1 is SGDLS and CDR2 is YYNGEE in the germline V gene. The CDR3 is 16 amino acids. Trimming cost V 3 bases and J 2 bases; bases outside gene matches: 7. DNA of the CDR3: TGTGCCAGCAGCGGAGCTGCGGGAGGGGACACAGATACGCAGTATTTT. Translated, it gives CASSGAAGGDTDTQYF.

V gene TRBV28 combines with J gene TRBJ1-1; no firm D call. Germline CDR1 MDHEN, CDR2 SYDVKM. The V gene lost 6 bases and the J gene lost 3 bases, with 5 bases spanning the gap. The CDR3 is 11 amino acids. The CDR3 sequence: CASRDYTEAFF. For the CDR3, the DNA is TGTGCCAGCAGGGACTACACTGAAGCTTTCTTT.

The chain has TRBV4-2 and TRBJ2-7, with 7 positions matching TRBD1. Germline assignment: CDR1 LGHNA and CDR2 YNFKEQ. V was pared by 0 bases and J by 3 bases, with 5 bases of the junction left unmatched. The CDR3 is made up of 15 amino acids. In nucleotides, the CDR3 is TGTGCCAGCAGCCAAGATTTAGGACAGGACTACGAGCAGTACTTC. Translation gives CASSQDLGQDYEQYF.

The chain has TRBV5-4 and TRBJ1-1; TRBD1 is a possible D gene (6 bases). Trimming stripped 1 base from V and 6 bases from J, with 19 bases between. CDR1 is SGHNT and CDR2 is YYREEE in the germline V gene (reference sequence). CDR3 length: 16 residues. The CDR3 DNA sequence: TGTGCCAGCAGCTTGAACAGGGAAGTTTGGTCATCTGAAGCTTTCTTT. It yields the protein CASSLNREVWSSEAFF.

The chain couples TRBV28 to TRBJ1-2; 7 bases align to TRBD1. Per germline, CDR1 MDHEN and CDR2 SYDVKM. The CDR3 is 19 residues long. Unmatched junction bases numbered 24, after V lost 7 bases and J lost 4 bases. The CDR3 DNA sequence: TGTGCCAGCATTACCCAGGGGGGTTTGGGACAAATCCCCCTCTATGGCTACACCTTC. It encodes CASITQGGLGQIPLYGYTF.

J is TRBJ1-1 and V is TRBV18; weak D call: TRBD1 (6 bases). Trimming removed 3 bases from V and 1 base from J, with 9 bases in between. Per germline, CDR1 KGHSH and CDR2 LQKENI. This CDR3 has 14 residues. The CDR3 loop is CASSPDRTNTEAFF. CDR3 DNA: TGTGCCAGCTCACCGGACAGAACGAACACTGAAGCTTTCTTT.

The chain links TRBV6-1 to TRBJ2-7; D is possibly TRBD1 (6 bases). The CDR3 loop spans 13 amino acids. V lost 5 bases, J lost 2 bases, and 10 bases lay in between. The germline V gene has CDR1 MNHNS and CDR2 SASEGT. This CDR3 is CASSLDRTYEQYF. In DNA, the CDR3 is TGTGCCAGCAGTTTGGACAGAACCTACGAGCAGTACTTC.

V gene TRBV27 combines with J gene TRBJ1-2; the D gene is possibly TRBD1 (5 bases). This CDR3 contains 14 residues. V lost 2 bases to trimming and J lost 4 bases, with 11 bases between them. Germline loops: CDR1 MNHEY, CDR2 SMNVEV (reference sequence). The CDR3 coding sequence is TGTGCCAGCAGTTTAAGGGGTAAGGGCTATGGCTACACCTTC. Its translation: CASSLRGKGYGYTF.

J is TRBJ2-1 and V is TRBV7-8, with 10 bases identical to TRBD1. Trimming cost V 3 bases and J 6 bases; bases outside gene matches: 8. Germline V CDR1 and CDR2: SGHVS, FQNEAQ. The CDR3 is 16 residues long. CDR3 nucleotides: TGTGCCAGCAGCTTCGCCGGGACAGGGGTTCCCAATGAGCAGTTCTTC. Protein: CASSFAGTGVPNEQFF.

The rearrangement links TRBV27 to TRBJ2-3; 10 bases match TRBD2. Germline loops: CDR1 MNHEY, CDR2 SMNVEV (reference sequence). The CDR3 runs to 17 residues. Losses at the gene ends were 0 bases for V and 3 bases for J; bases not matched to a gene: 6. CDR3 in amino acids: CASSLSTVAGGTDTQYF. CDR3 DNA sequence: TGTGCCAGCAGTTTATCCACCGTAGCGGGAGGAACAGATACGCAGTATTTT.